This TCR beta chain was retrieved from a study of cytomegalovirus exposure and HLA in healthy donors. Notes on the study in general: Later analysis reportedly placed an Asian-associated ancestry cluster below the roughly 700-donor mean in N-insertions. A later analysis associated 16,951 TCR beta sequences with HLA alleles at a 0.05 false discovery rate. The productive fraction for most TCR beta V segments was about 87% or about 30% in an earlier analysis.

The germline gives CDR1 MNHEY, CDR2 SVGAGI. V lost 7 bases to trimming and J lost 3 bases, with 15 bases between them. The length of the CDR3 is 14 residues. PCR was performed using 60 Vbeta and 13 Jbeta primers. Data came from immunoSEQ multiplex PCR; TCRdb stores just in-frame clones and leaves some out. This sample's clone table lists 70,000 or so clones. On this clone: Its antigen is currently unknown.

Sequenced material: PBMCs. V and J are TRBV6-5 and TRBJ1-1, with D maybe TRBD1 (6 bases). This sequence originates from a middle-aged man in good health and CMV-seronegative. The CDR3 reads CASKRGPGDTEAFF. The CDR3 nucleotides are TGTGCCAGCAAGCGGGGGCCAGGTGACACTGAAGCTTTCTTT.